These 25 T cell receptor beta chains share one sample of origin, sequenced in a study of blood T cell repertoires in COVID-19 (dated by TCRdb to 2018 to 2021). To prepare the library, the immunoSEQ multiplex PCR assay was applied. This immuneACCESS table, as held by TCRdb, lists in-frame sequences with V and J called but not all clones. Of the missing ones, under half trace to an unresolved V gene in checked studies; the others have no known cause. Across this sample there are 260,000 or so clones, with about 83% seen only once. The ten largest clones capture approximately 6% of the sample. Sequenced: peripheral blood. The receptors here all came from a man older than 75 with acute or convalescent COVID-19.

This clone was picked up one time. V gene TRBV29-1 combines with J gene TRBJ2-3; no firm D call. The length of the CDR3 is 13 residues. V lost 0 bases and J 0 bases, leaving 4 bases between the germline ends. From germline, CDR1 is SQVTM and CDR2 ANQGSEA. As DNA, the CDR3 is TGCAGCGTTGAAGAGGGCAGCACAGATACGCAGTATTTT. Translated: CSVEEGSTDTQYF.

The chain joins TRBV18 to TRBJ2-7; perhaps TRBD2 as D (5 bases). The V end lost 8 bases, the J end lost 7 bases, and 18 bases lay between the germline ends. This CDR3 region has 13 residues. Germline CDR1 is KGHSH and CDR2 is LQKENI. The CDR3 sequence: CASKSTRTSEQYF. CDR3 coding DNA: TGTGCCAGCAAATCCACTAGGACCTCAGAGCAGTACTTC.

V usage is TRBV6-6 and J usage is TRBJ1-2, with D perhaps matching TRBD1 (6 bases). Germline V gene data show CDR1 as MNHNY and CDR2 as SVGAGI (reference sequence). V gave up 6 bases and J gave up 6 bases, with 14 bases separating them. The CDR3 totals 13 residues. CDR3 residues: CASRGSGVDGYTF. The CDR3 DNA sequence: TGTGCCAGCAGAGGATCAGGGGTTGATGGCTACACCTTC.

As regards this clone: At one of its ends the junction is not consistent with the germline gene, which may arise from a read error. The J gene is TRBJ2-3, the V gene TRBV19, with D possibly being TRBD1 (6 bases). Germline loops: CDR1 LNHDA, CDR2 SQIVND (reference sequence). The CDR3 has 13 residues. This CDR3 reads CASGITGTDTQYF. Here the CDR3 DNA reads TGTGCCAGTGGTATTACAGGGACAGATACGCAGTATTTT.

The CDR3 protein is CASSVAGAQYNEQFF. CDR3 bases: TGTGCCAGCAGCGTAGCGGGAGCCCAGTACAATGAGCAGTTCTTC. The rearrangement joins TRBV9 to TRBJ2-1; possible D gene TRBD2, 6 bases. V was pared by 0 bases and J by 4 bases, with 11 bases between. Per germline, CDR1 SGDLS and CDR2 YYNGEE. CDR3 length: 15 residues.

The J gene is TRBJ1-4, the V gene TRBV30; D is perhaps TRBD1 (5 bases). Looked up from germline, CDR1 is GTSNPN and CDR2 is SVGIG (reference sequence). V lost 3 bases and J lost 6, with 8 bases in between. The CDR3 loop spans 12 amino acids. The CDR3 here is CAWRGLDEKLFF. In DNA form, the CDR3 reads TGTGCCTGGAGGGGACTTGATGAAAAACTGTTTTTT.

The chain links TRBV6-1 to TRBJ2-7; TRBD2 matches at 9 bases. Germline lookup yields CDR1 MNHNS and CDR2 SASEGT. With 0 bases clipped from V and 6 bases from J, the junction kept 6 bases outside the gene matches. This CDR3 contains 15 residues. The CDR3 loop reads CASSEASSGIFEQYF. The CDR3 DNA is TGTGCCAGCAGTGAAGCCTCTAGCGGGATCTTCGAGCAGTACTTC.

The V call is TRBV6-5, the J call TRBJ1-1; D perhaps matches TRBD1 (5 bases). This CDR3 comprises 12 residues. V dropped 2 bases and J dropped 6 bases, with 7 bases sitting between them. Germline V gene lookup returns CDR1 MNHEY and CDR2 SVGAGI. Here the CDR3 DNA reads TGTGCCAGCAGTTACGGGGACTCTGAAGCTTTCTTT. Its protein product is CASSYGDSEAFF.

The chain combines TRBV18 with TRBJ1-5; TRBD1 agrees at 8 bases. Germline V gives CDR1 KGHSH, CDR2 LQKENI. The CDR3 length is 15 residues. V trimming: 2 bases; J trimming: 4 bases; junction bases outside the gene matches: 4. This chain's CDR3 is CASSPNRGVNQPQHF. The CDR3 DNA reads TGTGCCAGCTCACCAAACAGGGGGGTTAATCAGCCCCAGCATTTT. Combining the CDR3 with reference TRBV18 and TRBJ1-5 gives the whole variable domain NAGVMQNPRHLVRRRGQEARLRCSPMKGHSHVYWYRQLPEEGLKFMVYLQKENIIDESGMPKERFSAEFPKEGPSILRIQQVVRGDSAAYFCASSPNRGVNQPQHFGDGTRLSIL.

The rearrangement uses TRBV6-5 and TRBJ2-3; TRBD1 matches 8 bases. Trimming took 5 bases from V and 2 from J; bases not matched to a gene: 6. The germline gives CDR1 MNHEY, CDR2 SVGAGI. The CDR3 sequence is 15 residues long. The CDR3 bases are TGTGCCAGCAGTACCAGGGGGCGCGACACAGATACGCAGTATTTT. Translation gives CASSTRGRDTDTQYF.

Here the CDR3 reads CASSPGTSAYEQYF. CDR3 in DNA: TGTGCCAGCTCACCAGGGACATCAGCCTACGAGCAGTACTTC. The chain is built from TRBV18 and TRBJ2-7, with D possibly being TRBD1 (6 bases). V lost 2 bases and J lost 2, with 10 bases in between. CDR1 and CDR2 from the germline V gene are KGHSH and LQKENI. This CDR3 region has 14 residues.

This chain uses TRBV5-6 with TRBJ1-2; tentative D call: TRBD1 (6 bases). Germline V gene data show CDR1 as SGHDT and CDR2 as YYEEEE. This CDR3 contains 16 residues. Trimming stripped 1 base from V and 5 bases from J, with 18 bases between. CDR3 loop: CASSLPGTKEIYGYTF. The CDR3 DNA reads TGTGCCAGCAGCTTGCCGGGGACAAAAGAGATATATGGCTACACCTTC.

V usage is TRBV18 and J usage is TRBJ2-5, with 10 bases aligning to TRBD1. The length of the CDR3 is 17 residues. The germline V gene has CDR1 KGHSH and CDR2 LQKENI. The J segment lost 2 bases and the V segment lost 2 bases, leaving 8 bases of the junction unmatched. DNA for the CDR3: TGTGCCAGCTCACCAGGGACAGGGGCACCAGGTCAAGAGACCCAGTACTTC. Translation gives CASSPGTGAPGQETQYF.

Comments on this clone: Different DNA sequences within this sample yield the same CDR3. This chain links TRBV5-1 with TRBJ1-5; 7 nucleotides line up with TRBD1. In germline, CDR1 is SGHRS, CDR2 YFSETQ. The ends lost 0 bases at V and 3 bases at J; junction bases unmatched: 3. The CDR3 contains 15 residues. In DNA, the CDR3 is TGCGCCAGCAGCTTGGGGGACAGCCCCAATCAGCCCCAGCATTTT. It translates to CASSLGDSPNQPQHF. Drawing the rest from reference TRBV5-1 and TRBJ1-5, the complete variable domain is KAGVTQTPRYLIKTRGQQVTLSCSPISGHRSVSWYQQTPGQGLQFLFEYFSETQRNKGNFPGRFSGRQFSNSRSEMNVSTLELGDSALYLCASSLGDSPNQPQHFGDGTRLSIL.

The rearrangement uses TRBV28 and TRBJ1-2; TRBD1 might be the D (5 bases). V was clipped by 3 bases and J by 4 bases, with 9 bases between them. This CDR3 region has 13 residues. Germline-derived CDR1 and CDR2 are MDHEN and SYDVKM. The CDR3 DNA follows: TGTGCCAGCAGTTTGACAGAATTCTATGGCTACACCTTC. Translated, it gives CASSLTEFYGYTF.

This clone showed up just once. The V call is TRBV9, the J call TRBJ1-3; D remains ambiguous. V was shortened by 4 bases and J by 5 bases, with 10 bases between the two germline ends. The CDR3 runs 13 residues. Germline CDR1 is SGDLS and CDR2 is YYNGEE. This chain's CDR3 is CASSPRERNTIYF. CDR3 DNA sequence: TGTGCCAGCAGCCCCCGGGAAAGAAACACCATATATTTT.

The chain links TRBV28 to TRBJ1-3, with D perhaps TRBD1 (6 bases). The CDR3 is made up of 16 amino acids. V lost 4 bases and J lost 3, with 16 bases in between. Germline loops: CDR1 MDHEN, CDR2 SYDVKM. Here the CDR3 reads CASSSLGTSFGNTIYF. In DNA, the CDR3 is TGTGCCAGCAGTTCTTTAGGGACATCATTTGGAAACACCATATATTTT. The full variable domain, its missing parts supplied by reference TRBV28 and TRBJ1-3, is DVKVTQSSRYLVKRTGEKVFLECVQDMDHENMFWYRQDPGLGLRLIYFSYDVKMKEKGDIPEGYSVSREKKERFSLILESASTNQTSMYLCASSSLGTSFGNTIYFGEGSWLTVV.

This chain joins TRBV5-1 and TRBJ2-7; 9 bases map to TRBD1. With 4 bases clipped from V and 4 bases from J, the junction kept 9 bases outside the gene matches. Per the germline V gene, CDR1 is SGHRS and CDR2 is YFSETQ. The CDR3 is 15 amino acids. The CDR3 region has the DNA TGCGCCAGCAGCCCAGGGGACAGGGCTCAATACGAGCAGTACTTC. It codes for CASSPGDRAQYEQYF.

The count of this clone is one. A read error may account for a junction end that differs from germline. The rearrangement links TRBV24-1 to TRBJ2-2, with TRBD2 matching 7 bases. The CDR3 consists of 12 residues. Germline CDR1 and CDR2: KGHDR and SFDVKD. As DNA, the CDR3 is TGTGCCACCAGCGCCGCGAGCGGGGCGCTGTTTTTT. Its translation is CATSAASGALFF.

The chain employs TRBV7-9 and TRBJ2-1; D call uncertain. Trimming shortened V by 1 base and J by 4 bases, and 8 bases separated the two germline ends. CDR3 size: 14 residues. Germline assignment: CDR1 SEHNR and CDR2 FQNEAQ (reference sequence). The chain's CDR3 is CASSLDTGYNEQFF. The CDR3, as DNA: TGTGCCAGCAGCTTAGATACGGGTTACAATGAGCAGTTCTTC.

This clone was picked up one time. This chain joins TRBV5-1 and TRBJ2-7; 9 bases are shared with TRBD1. CDR1 is SGHRS and CDR2 is YFSETQ in the germline V gene. The V segment lost 0 bases and the J segment 3 bases; nucleotides outside the gene matches: 4. The CDR3 runs to 15 residues. The CDR3 DNA reads TGCGCCAGCAGCTTGGAGTGGGACAGGGTCTACGAGCAGTACTTC. It yields the protein CASSLEWDRVYEQYF. The full variable domain, its missing parts supplied by reference TRBV5-1 and TRBJ2-7, is KAGVTQTPRYLIKTRGQQVTLSCSPISGHRSVSWYQQTPGQGLQFLFEYFSETQRNKGNFPGRFSGRQFSNSRSEMNVSTLELGDSALYLCASSLEWDRVYEQYFGPGTRLTVT.

This rearrangement joins TRBV3-1 (or the pseudogene TRBV3-2) to TRBJ1-1, with D uncertain. Trimming shortened V by 2 bases and J by 10 bases, and 11 bases separated the two germline ends. Germline assignment: CDR1 LGHDT and CDR2 YNNKEL (reference sequence). The CDR3 is 12 amino acids. CDR3 coding DNA: TGTGCCAGCAGCCAACCAAGTTTGCGAGCTTTCTTT. Translated, it gives CASSQPSLRAFF.

V is TRBV11-2 and J is TRBJ2-3, with a weak D call TRBD1 (6 bases). This CDR3 is 13 amino acids long. Trimming took off 2 bases at V and 10 bases at J, with 13 bases between the two ends. Germline assignment: CDR1 SGHAT and CDR2 FQNNGV. CDR3 nucleotide sequence: TGTGCCAGCAGCTTACTCGAAAAGGGGGCGCAGTATTTT. Amino acids: CASSLLEKGAQYF.

The chain combines TRBV9 with TRBJ2-1; D is possibly TRBD1 (6 bases). Germline V gene lookup returns CDR1 SGDLS and CDR2 YYNGEE. The CDR3 is 14 residues long. Between the trimmed V and J ends, which lost 4 bases and 4 bases, there was a span of 12 bases. The CDR3 DNA reads as TGTGCCAGCAGCTTCCGGACAGAATACAATGAGCAGTTCTTC. As protein: CASSFRTEYNEQFF.

Details on this clone: Other DNA sequences in this specimen translate into the identical CDR3. The chain employs TRBV5-1 and TRBJ1-1, with a weak D call TRBD1 (5 bases). Germline lookup yields CDR1 SGHRS and CDR2 YFSETQ. This CDR3 spans 13 amino acids. Between the trimmed V and J ends, which lost 4 bases and 1 base, there was a span of 8 bases. The CDR3 DNA follows: TGCGCCAGCAGCACCGGGGGGAACACTGAAGCTTTCTTT. Protein sequence: CASSTGGNTEAFF.